This T cell receptor (beta chain) was observed in a study of CD8 T cells in ankylosing spondylitis. Overall study findings and caveats: Characteristic of ankylosing spondylitis blood, it appeared, was a TCR beta motif comprising roughly 8 highly homologous variants.

About this clonotype itself: Its matching antigen is unknown.

TCRdb re-derived calls from the 5' RACE reads in MiXCR, one entry per CDR3 protein. The sample shows more than 250,000 distinct CDR3 sequences, 6.5% to 10% of them seen only once. The germline CDR1 and CDR2 sequences are MNHNS and SASEGT. The V end was cut by 8 bases, the J end by 0 bases, with 11 bases between. The CDR3 loop spans 13 amino acids. The sequenced sample was blood, either unsorted or a sorted T cell fraction (not recorded which). This receptor was taken from a male donor with ankylosing spondylitis. The chain has TRBV6-1 and TRBJ2-7; D perhaps matches TRBD2 (6 bases). DNA of the CDR3: TGTGCCAGCGGACGGGAGAGCTCCTACGAGCAGTACTTC. Translated, it gives CASGRESSYEQYF.